These T cell receptor beta chains were read from a single sample in a study of blood T cells in healthy people across ages. TCRdb ran MiXCR on the 5' RACE reads and lists one entry per CDR3 protein. The data show hundreds of thousands of distinct CDR3 sequences, with 56% seen just once and around a quarter held by the top ten. Sequencing was done on a sample of blood. The receptors shown here come from a man between 40 and 49 years old in good health. CDR3s include the opening cysteine and the closing phenylalanine or tryptophan. D genes are given only for firm matches. Only some rows state a clone size, as once, few, many or a class for expanded clones.

D gene	clone size	V gene	J gene	CDR3 DNA	CDR3 protein
TRBD2	-	TRBV20-1	TRBJ2-1	TGCAGTGCACCTGAAGTAGGGACTAGCGGCTCCTACAATGAGCAGTTCTTC	CSAPEVGTSGSYNEQFF
TRBD1	-	TRBV18	TRBJ1-1	TGTGCCAGCTCACCGGGGACAGGGCAAGGGAACACTGAAGCTTTCTTT	CASSPGTGQGNTEAFF
-	-	TRBV7-9	TRBJ1-5	TGTGCCAGCAGCTACCTGGACAGTGATAGCAATCAGCCCCAGCATTTT	CASSYLDSDSNQPQHF
TRBD1	once	TRBV6-6	TRBJ2-2	TGTGCCAGCAGCCAGGACAGGGCGGTCGGGGAGCTGTTTTTT	CASSQDRAVGELFF
-	once	TRBV18	TRBJ2-5	TGTGCCAGCTCACCACCGACGCGTACAGAAGAGACCCAGTACTTC	CASSPPTRTEETQYF
-	-	TRBV15	TRBJ1-2	TGTGCCACCAGCAGAGGGGAAACAGACGAAAAGAACTATGGCTACACCTTC	CATSRGETDEKNYGYTF
-	-	TRBV29-1	TRBJ2-7	TGCAGCGTTGTGGGGGACATTACCTACGAGCAGTACTTC	CSVVGDITYEQYF
TRBD1	few	TRBV29-1	TRBJ2-5	TGCAGCGTTGATCGGACAGGGGGCATTCCCCAAGAGACCCAGTACTTC	CSVDRTGGIPQETQYF
-	-	TRBV3-1	TRBJ1-5	TGTGCCAGCAGCCAAGGGATCTACCCCAGCAATCAGCCCCAGCATTTT	CASSQGIYPSNQPQHF
TRBD1	-	TRBV6-1	TRBJ2-5	TGTGCCAGCAGTGGGGTCTTGGGACAGGGTTCCCAATCGCCGCAGTACTTC	CASSGVLGQGSQSPQYF
-	-	TRBV20-1	TRBJ2-7	TGCATTGCTAGGCGGGGGGCGGCAGGGGGCTCTTACGAGCAGTACTTC	CIARRGAAGGSYEQYF